This T cell receptor (beta chain) emerged from a study of T cell changes during pregnancy in multiple sclerosis. The CDR3 contains 14 residues. The germline V gene has CDR1 MNHNS and CDR2 SASEGT. Trimming took 2 bases from V and 7 from J; bases not matched to a gene: 6. Assay: immunoSEQ multiplex PCR; the TCRdb copy retains only in-frame clones and omits some. Of roughly 28,000 clones in the sample, roughly 90% are singletons; the top ten hold about 3.3%. This sequence joins TRBV6-1 and TRBJ1-2; 8 bases agree with TRBD1. The receptor comes from a female donor in good health, enrolled as a control in a pregnancy study. The specimen was CD4+ T cells from peripheral blood mononuclear cells, collected in the first trimester of pregnancy. The CDR3 coding sequence is TGTGCCAGCAGTGAAACCGTGCAGGGGGCTGGCTACACCTTC. This gives the protein CASSETVQGAGYTF.